Presented here are 26 T cell receptor beta chains from one specimen sequenced in a study of OX40 agonist ivuxolimab in advanced cancers. Libraries were prepared by immunoSEQ multiplex PCR; TCRdb keeps only in-frame clonotypes and omits some of them. The sample carries around 36,000 clones, more than 60% recorded once. The sequences come from CD4+ or CD8+ T cells sorted from blood, collected in a trial of the OX40 agonist ivuxolimab. The receptors derive from an adult with an advanced solid tumor such as melanoma, head and neck, liver or kidney cancer.

CDR3 in DNA: TGTGCCAGTAGCACCGGACAGATTACAAACACCATATATTTT. This sequence encodes CASSTGQITNTIYF. The V call is TRBV19, the J call TRBJ1-3, with D possibly being TRBD1 (6 bases). Germline loops: CDR1 LNHDA, CDR2 SQIVND (reference sequence). The CDR3 sequence is 14 residues long. The V gene lost 6 bases and the J gene lost 6 bases, with 15 bases spanning the gap. Full variable domain (rest looked up from reference TRBV19 and TRBJ1-3): DGGITQSPKYLFRKEGQNVTLSCEQNLNHDAMYWYRQDPGQGLRLIYYSQIVNDFQKGDIAEGYSVSREKKESFPLTVTSAQKNPTAFYLCASSTGQITNTIYFGEGSWLTVV.

The rearrangement uses TRBV5-5 and TRBJ2-1; perhaps TRBD2 as D (5 bases). The V end was cut by 3 bases, the J end by 3 bases, with 19 bases between. Germline V CDR1 and CDR2: SGHKS, YYEKEE (reference sequence). The CDR3 is 17 residues long. The CDR3 bases are TGTGCCAGCAGCTCCGGGGAACCTATCCTTATCTACAATGAGCAGTTCTTC. Its translation is CASSSGEPILIYNEQFF.

The V and J genes are TRBV11-2 and TRBJ2-1; 10 bases fit TRBD2. The CDR3 runs 17 residues. V lost 5 bases and J lost 1; bases outside the gene matches: 8. Germline values: CDR1 SGHAT, CDR2 FQNNGV. CDR3 DNA sequence: TGTGCCAGCAGCCCCCAAGGAGCGGGGGGGTCCTACAATGAGCAGTTCTTC. It specifies CASSPQGAGGSYNEQFF.

This chain links TRBV30 with TRBJ1-1, with D hard to call. CDR3 length: 11 amino acids. The ends were cut back, 5 bases at V and 9 bases at J, with 13 bases in the middle. From germline, CDR1 is GTSNPN and CDR2 SVGIG (reference sequence). Written as DNA, the CDR3 is TGTGCCTGGGAGGTGAGAGGCAAAGCTTTCTTT. The encoded protein is CAWEVRGKAFF.

Only one count was recorded for this clone. The chain joins TRBV28 to TRBJ2-7, with 9 bases matching TRBD1. Per germline, CDR1 MDHEN and CDR2 SYDVKM. This CDR3 comprises 14 residues. CDR3 amino acids: CENADRGSFYEQYF. The CDR3 region has the DNA TGTGAAAACGCCGACAGGGGGAGCTTTTACGAGCAGTACTTC.

V and J are TRBV10-1 and TRBJ2-1; D perhaps matches TRBD2 (6 bases). Trimming took 5 bases from V and 3 from J, leaving 14 bases between them. CDR3 size: 15 residues. CDR1 WNHNN and CDR2 SYGVQD come from the germline V gene (reference sequence). CDR3 sequence (DNA): TGCGCCAGCAGTCGTCCCGGGGGAAACTACAATGAGCAGTTCTTC. Translation: CASSRPGGNYNEQFF.

This clone qualifies as medium-sized (0.01 to 0.1%). The V and J genes are TRBV28 and TRBJ1-5, with 8 positions matching TRBD1. The trim removed 10 bases at V and 3 bases at J, leaving 8 bases unmatched. This CDR3 is built from 14 residues. Germline V gene lookup returns CDR1 MDHEN and CDR2 SYDVKM. CDR3 region: CAISGGHINQPQHF. The CDR3 nucleotides read TGTGCCATATCAGGGGGCCATATCAATCAGCCCCAGCATTTT.

V and J are TRBV5-1 and TRBJ2-7; possible D gene TRBD1, 5 bases. The CDR3 is made up of 15 amino acids. Trimming shortened V by 4 bases and J by 0 bases, and 14 bases separated the two germline ends. The germline CDR1 and CDR2 sequences are SGHRS and YFSETQ. CDR3 DNA: TGCGCCAGCAGCGTGGAAAGACAGAGCTCCTACGAGCAGTACTTC. The encoded protein is CASSVERQSSYEQYF.

There are a few counts of this clone. The chain joins TRBV28 to TRBJ2-3; 14 bases align to TRBD2. The CDR3 runs to 16 residues. Unmatched junction bases numbered 1, after V lost 4 bases and J lost 1 base. Germline assignment: CDR1 MDHEN and CDR2 SYDVKM. CDR3 residues: CASSSGLAGGTDTQYF. The CDR3 nucleotides read TGTGCCAGCAGTTCGGGACTAGCGGGGGGCACAGATACGCAGTATTTT.

The CDR3: CASSTTFSNEKLFF. CDR3 bases: TGTGCCAGCAGTACGACATTTTCTAATGAAAAACTGTTTTTT. This chain links TRBV6-6 with TRBJ1-4; D remains ambiguous. CDR3 length: 14 residues. Deletions cut 5 bases from V and 3 bases from J, with 10 bases between. Germline V lookup: CDR1 MNHNY, CDR2 SVGAGI (reference sequence).

The chain joins TRBV18 to TRBJ2-5; D not certain. Trimming stripped 5 bases from V and 6 bases from J, with 10 bases between. This CDR3 comprises 12 residues. From germline, CDR1 is KGHSH and CDR2 LQKENI. The CDR3 sequence: CASSVFRKTQYF. The CDR3 nucleotides read TGTGCCAGCTCAGTCTTCAGGAAGACCCAGTACTTC.

In this sample, this clone turned up once. The rearrangement joins TRBV5-1 to TRBJ2-2; possibly TRBD1 for D (6 bases). The length of the CDR3 is 16 residues. Trimming shortened V by 3 bases and J by 1 base, and 13 bases separated the two germline ends. The V gene's germline CDR1 is SGHRS and CDR2 YFSETQ. CDR3 sequence reads: CASSSSLQGNTGELFF. DNA of the CDR3: TGCGCCAGCAGCTCCTCCTTACAGGGGAACACCGGGGAGCTGTTTTTT.

The rearrangement joins TRBV5-8 to TRBJ2-1, with 10 nucleotides matching TRBD1. CDR1 is SGHTS, CDR2 YDEGEE, per germline. The CDR3 is made up of 15 amino acids. V trimming: 4 bases; J trimming: 5 bases; junction bases outside the gene matches: 6. CDR3 region: CASSAGTGVDNEQFF. The CDR3 nucleotides are TGTGCCAGCAGCGCCGGGACAGGGGTCGACAATGAGCAGTTCTTC.

The chain recombines TRBV18 with TRBJ2-7; TRBD2 matches at 7 bases. CDR3 length equals 16 residues. Germline V gene data show CDR1 as KGHSH and CDR2 as LQKENI. The junction had 15 bases not matched to a gene; V was cut back by 4 bases and J by 6 bases. The CDR3 reads CASSLVTSRGEGEQYF. The CDR3 region has the DNA TGTGCCAGCTCACTGGTAACATCCCGCGGGGAGGGCGAGCAGTACTTC. The variable domain in full, completed from reference TRBV18 and TRBJ2-7, reads NAGVMQNPRHLVRRRGQEARLRCSPMKGHSHVYWYRQLPEEGLKFMVYLQKENIIDESGMPKERFSAEFPKEGPSILRIQQVVRGDSAAYFCASSLVTSRGEGEQYFGPGTRLTVT.

CDR3 sequence (DNA): TGTGCCAGCGGAAACAGGGGGCGCCCCGTTGGCTACACCTTC. Amino acids: CASGNRGRPVGYTF. The chain recombines TRBV28 with TRBJ1-2; TRBD1 matches 9 bases. Trimming took 8 bases from V and 7 from J; bases not matched to a gene: 11. Germline assignment: CDR1 MDHEN and CDR2 SYDVKM. CDR3 size: 14 residues.

This clone was observed a single time. The chain is built from TRBV20-1 and TRBJ2-7, with D perhaps matching TRBD1 (6 bases). V was pared by 6 bases and J by 5 bases, with 11 bases between. The CDR3 has 11 amino acids. CDR1 DFQATT and CDR2 SNEGSKA come from the germline V gene (reference sequence). The CDR3 DNA follows: TGCAGTGCCGTAGGACAGAACGAGCAGTACTTC. Protein product: CSAVGQNEQYF.

CDR3 DNA sequence: TGTGCCAGCAGTTTAGAAACGGCGGGAGGGCGTCAGTACTTC. It encodes CASSLETAGGRQYF. The V and J genes are TRBV28 and TRBJ2-7; 9 positions match TRBD2. This CDR3 spans 14 amino acids. J gave up 10 bases and V 2 bases, and 9 bases lay outside the gene matches. Germline V gene data show CDR1 as MDHEN and CDR2 as SYDVKM.

V usage is TRBV7-3 and J usage is TRBJ2-5; perhaps TRBD1 as D (5 bases). From germline, CDR1 is SGHTA and CDR2 FQGTGA. V dropped 6 bases and J dropped 5 bases, with 16 bases sitting between them. The CDR3 runs 14 residues. The CDR3 loop is CASRTAQGGETQYF. The CDR3 DNA follows: TGTGCCAGCAGAACGGCGCAGGGTGGCGAGACCCAGTACTTC.

In its sample, this clone was seen a few times. The CDR3 DNA follows: TGTGCCAGCAGCGGCGGGATTAGAGAAGAGACCCAGTACTTC. Protein product: CASSGGIREETQYF. The rearrangement uses TRBV5-4 and TRBJ2-5; the D gene is possibly TRBD2 (6 bases). The CDR3 loop spans 14 amino acids. Trimming took 4 bases from V and 3 from J, leaving 13 bases between them. The germline V gene has CDR1 SGHNT and CDR2 YYREEE (reference sequence).

There are a few counts of this clone. The chain is built from TRBV18 and TRBJ2-7; D may correspond to TRBD1 or TRBD2 (5 bases each). The ends were cut back, 2 bases at V and 5 bases at J, with 10 bases in the middle. The CDR3 loop spans 13 amino acids. Germline V gene lookup returns CDR1 KGHSH and CDR2 LQKENI. CDR3 DNA sequence: TGTGCCAGCTCACCAGGGGGTTGGGACGAGCAGTACTTC. It specifies CASSPGGWDEQYF.

This chain uses TRBV11-3 with TRBJ2-3; 11 bases align to TRBD2. Germline CDR1 is SGHNT and CDR2 is YENEEA. The V and J ends lost 5 bases and 5 bases, in that order; junction bases with no gene match: 12. The CDR3 is 17 amino acids. The CDR3 nucleotides are TGTGCCAGCAGCAACCCATATAGCGGGGGGGCTGGAGATACGCAGTATTTT. Its translation: CASSNPYSGGAGDTQYF.

V gene TRBV5-1 combines with J gene TRBJ1-5, with 9 bases aligning to TRBD1. V trimming: 1 base; J trimming: 3 bases; junction bases outside the gene matches: 2. The germline gives CDR1 SGHRS, CDR2 YFSETQ. The CDR3 totals 15 residues. The CDR3 sequence: CASSLRTGDNQPQHF. CDR3 in DNA: TGCGCCAGCAGCTTGAGGACAGGGGACAATCAGCCCCAGCATTTT.

The V and J genes are TRBV30 and TRBJ2-5, with 8 bases that match TRBD2. There are 15 residues in the CDR3. In germline, CDR1 is GTSNPN, CDR2 SVGIG (reference sequence). Trimming at V came to 1 base and at J to 4 bases, leaving 8 bases not matched to a gene. The CDR3 DNA sequence: TGTGCCTGGAGTGCAGGACTAGCTACAATAGAGACCCAGTACTTC. Encoded protein: CAWSAGLATIETQYF.

The J gene is TRBJ2-1, the V gene TRBV7-3; 8 bases are a match to TRBD2. J lost 8 bases, V lost 0 bases, and 9 bases had no gene match. Germline CDR1 SGHTA, CDR2 FQGTGA. The CDR3 is 16 amino acids. The CDR3 nucleotides are TGTGCCAGCAGCTTAACTCCAGGACTAGCTGTAGATGAGCAGTTCTTC. It is translated as CASSLTPGLAVDEQFF.

This sequence joins TRBV27 and TRBJ1-2, with unresolved D. The CDR3 runs 12 residues. Germline V gives CDR1 MNHEY, CDR2 SMNVEV (reference sequence). The V end was cut by 10 bases, the J end by 4 bases, with 13 bases between. The DNA of the CDR3 is TGTGCCACCCTCAAGGGAGGCTATGGCTACACCTTC. Translated, it gives CATLKGGYGYTF.

The CDR3 sequence is CASSLSWNTDTQYF. Written as DNA, the CDR3 is TGTGCCAGCAGTTTATCGTGGAACACAGATACGCAGTATTTT. This chain joins TRBV27 and TRBJ2-3; D gene ambiguous. The germline V gene has CDR1 MNHEY and CDR2 SMNVEV (reference sequence). V was trimmed by 0 bases and J by 2 bases, leaving 6 bases between them. The CDR3 spans 14 residues.